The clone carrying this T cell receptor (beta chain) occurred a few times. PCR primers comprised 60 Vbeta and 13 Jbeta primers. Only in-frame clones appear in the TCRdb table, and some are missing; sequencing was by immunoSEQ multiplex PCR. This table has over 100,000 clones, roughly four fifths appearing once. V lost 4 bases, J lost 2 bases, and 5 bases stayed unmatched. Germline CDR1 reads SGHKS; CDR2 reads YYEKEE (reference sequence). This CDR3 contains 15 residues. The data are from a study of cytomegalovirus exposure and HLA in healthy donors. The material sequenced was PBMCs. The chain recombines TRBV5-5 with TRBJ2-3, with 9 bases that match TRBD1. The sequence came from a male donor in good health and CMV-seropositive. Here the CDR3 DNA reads TGTGCCAGCAGCCGACAGGGGGATGTCACAGATACGCAGTATTTT. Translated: CASSRQGDVTDTQYF.